The 32 T cell receptor beta chains in this list originate from one sample, sequenced in a study of Graves' ophthalmopathy and Graves' hyperthyroidism. Amplification from RNA transcripts yielded the TCR beta CDR3 regions. RT-PCR in the first round used HTBI primers; a second-round multiplex PCR followed. TCRdb independently ran MiXCR on the multiplex PCR reads; one entry per CDR3 protein. The table includes 340,000 or so distinct CDR3 sequences, roughly 17% detected once. The sample was peripheral blood. The origin of the receptors is an adult man with Graves' ophthalmopathy.

The V gene is TRBV28, the J gene TRBJ1-6; D is uncertain. The CDR3 has 15 residues. Between the trimmed V and J ends, which lost 6 bases and 1 base, there was a span of 10 bases. Germline CDR1 is MDHEN and CDR2 is SYDVKM. CDR3 DNA sequence: TGTGCCAGCAGCTCAGAGGAATCCTATAATTCACCCCTCCACTTT. It specifies CASSSEESYNSPLHF.

This clonotype showed up many times. The chain combines TRBV29-1 with TRBJ2-7; perhaps TRBD2 as D (6 bases). This CDR3 has 14 residues. Germline CDR1 SQVTM, CDR2 ANQGSEA. V was pared by 4 bases and J by 0 bases, with 13 bases between. DNA of the CDR3: TGCAGCGTTGGTGTCGGGAGAGTCTCCTACGAGCAGTACTTC. Amino acids: CSVGVGRVSYEQYF.

This clonotype has a count of ten or more. This CDR3 reads CASRTGTAPPETQYF. The CDR3 DNA reads TGTGCCAGCAGAACCGGGACAGCCCCCCCAGAGACCCAGTACTTC. The rearrangement uses TRBV6-1 and TRBJ2-5; 7 positions match TRBD1. The CDR3 sequence is 15 residues long. V shed 6 bases, J shed 4 bases, and the junction held 11 bases outside the gene matches. CDR1 and CDR2 (germline): MNHNS, SASEGT.

The chain employs TRBV5-1 and TRBJ2-2, with 9 positions matching TRBD1. This CDR3 is 17 amino acids long. Unmatched junction bases numbered 10, after V lost 2 bases and J lost 5 bases. Germline values: CDR1 SGHRS, CDR2 YFSETQ. CDR3 sequence reads: CASSFPRDRETTGELFF. The CDR3 nucleotides read TGCGCCAGCAGCTTTCCCCGGGACAGGGAGACTACCGGGGAGCTGTTTTTT. The full variable domain, with the rest looked up from reference TRBV5-1 and TRBJ2-2, is KAGVTQTPRYLIKTRGQQVTLSCSPISGHRSVSWYQQTPGQGLQFLFEYFSETQRNKGNFPGRFSGRQFSNSRSEMNVSTLELGDSALYLCASSFPRDRETTGELFFGEGSRLTVL.

This clonotype has at least ten counts. The gene calls are TRBV20-1 and TRBJ2-7; 13 bases match TRBD2. V shed 5 bases and J 4 bases; nucleotides not matched to a gene: 17. This CDR3 is built from 18 residues. CDR1 and CDR2 from the germline V gene are DFQATT and SNEGSKA (reference sequence). CDR3 sequence: CSAGGTSGDLANLYEQYF. Here the CDR3 DNA reads TGCAGTGCTGGCGGGACTAGCGGGGACCTAGCGAACCTTTACGAGCAGTACTTC.

This clonotype appeared many times. V and J are TRBV5-1 and TRBJ2-5, with a tentative D call TRBD1 (5 bases). V gave up 3 bases and J gave up 1 base, with 10 bases separating them. This CDR3 region has 14 residues. In germline, CDR1 is SGHRS, CDR2 YFSETQ. The CDR3 DNA reads TGCGCCAGCAGCTCAACAGGAACCCAAGAGACCCAGTACTTC. It yields the protein CASSSTGTQETQYF. Full variable domain (remainder filled in from reference TRBV5-1 and TRBJ2-5): KAGVTQTPRYLIKTRGQQVTLSCSPISGHRSVSWYQQTPGQGLQFLFEYFSETQRNKGNFPGRFSGRQFSNSRSEMNVSTLELGDSALYLCASSSTGTQETQYFGPGTRLLVL.

This clonotype came up many times. The rearrangement uses TRBV6-5 and TRBJ1-2; TRBD1 aligns across 8 bases. There are 15 residues in the CDR3. The V gene end was trimmed by 2 bases and the J gene end by 2 bases; junction bases not matched to a gene: 4. Looked up from germline, CDR1 is MNHEY and CDR2 is SVGAGI. The CDR3 sequence is CASSYKQGVNYGYTF. The DNA of the CDR3 is TGTGCCAGCAGTTACAAACAGGGGGTGAACTATGGCTACACCTTC.

This clonotype was observed many times. The rearrangement uses TRBV10-3 and TRBJ1-2; TRBD1 agrees at 12 bases. The CDR3 consists of 15 residues. V lost 5 bases, J lost 7 bases, and 8 bases stayed unmatched. The germline gives CDR1 ENHRY, CDR2 SYGVKD. The CDR3 DNA sequence: TGTGCCATCAGTCCTGGGACAGGGGGCGGCGGTGGCTACACCTTC. Protein product: CAISPGTGGGGGYTF.

This clonotype came up many times. The gene calls are TRBV15 and TRBJ1-3; D gene uncertain. Germline V lookup: CDR1 LNHNV, CDR2 YYDKDF (reference sequence). V gave up 4 bases and J gave up 0 bases, with 10 bases separating them. This CDR3 is built from 15 residues. In nucleotides, the CDR3 is TGTGCCACCAGCACCCAAAGCCCCTCTGGAAACACCATATATTTT. Translating it yields CATSTQSPSGNTIYF.

This clonotype has ten or more counts. The CDR3 is CASSLNPSGATQETQYF. The CDR3 region has the DNA TGTGCCAGCTCACTGAACCCTAGCGGGGCGACCCAAGAGACCCAGTACTTC. V and J are TRBV18 and TRBJ2-5; TRBD2 matches at 9 bases. J gave up 1 base and V 4 bases, and 10 bases lay outside the gene matches. CDR1 is KGHSH and CDR2 is LQKENI in the germline V gene. The CDR3 runs to 17 residues.

The chain uses TRBV20-1 and TRBJ2-7, with 11 bases identical to TRBD2. CDR3 length: 17 residues. The V segment lost 2 bases and the J segment 1 base; nucleotides outside the gene matches: 10. Germline V gives CDR1 DFQATT, CDR2 SNEGSKA (reference sequence). The CDR3 nucleotides read TGCAGTGCTAGATTCTTTAGACTAGCGGGGATGTCCTACGAGCAGTACTTC. Its protein is CSARFFRLAGMSYEQYF.

This clonotype was observed many times. J is TRBJ1-1 and V is TRBV30, with a possible D match to TRBD1 (6 bases). From germline, CDR1 is GTSNPN and CDR2 SVGIG (reference sequence). The ends were cut back, 7 bases at V and 2 bases at J, with 14 bases in the middle. The CDR3 loop spans 13 amino acids. CDR3 amino acids: CASGGQSNTEAFF. The CDR3, as DNA: TGTGCCTCAGGTGGACAGAGCAACACTGAAGCTTTCTTT.

This chain connects TRBV29-1 to TRBJ1-1; D not certain. The germline V gene has CDR1 SQVTM and CDR2 ANQGSEA. CDR3 length: 14 amino acids. Trimming removed 4 bases from V and 4 bases from J, with 16 bases in between. CDR3 sequence: CSVGYNRLGTEAFF. The CDR3 bases are TGCAGCGTTGGATACAATCGTCTAGGCACTGAAGCTTTCTTT. The entire variable domain, with the rest obtained from reference TRBV29-1 and TRBJ1-1, is as follows: SAVISQKPSRDICQRGTSLTIQCQVDSQVTMMFWYRQQPGQSLTLIATANQGSEATYESGFVIDKFPISRPNLTFSTLTVSNMSPEDSSIYLCSVGYNRLGTEAFFGQGTRLTVV.

This clonotype was seen many times. The chain couples TRBV29-1 to TRBJ1-2; a weak D match, TRBD1 (6 bases). Germline-derived CDR1 and CDR2 are SQVTM and ANQGSEA. The V end was cut by 1 base, the J end by 8 bases, with 14 bases between. The CDR3 totals 13 residues. CDR3 in amino acids: CSVEVMNRVGYTF. The CDR3 bases are TGCAGCGTTGAAGTTATGAACAGGGTCGGCTACACCTTC.

This clonotype has a handful of counts. The genes are TRBV28 and TRBJ1-2; D is perhaps TRBD1 (5 bases). V lost 6 bases and J 5 bases, leaving 13 bases between the germline ends. The germline V gene has CDR1 MDHEN and CDR2 SYDVKM. The CDR3 contains 13 residues. CDR3 sequence (DNA): TGTGCCAGCAGGGACCGGGACTTATATGGCTACACCTTC. It yields the protein CASRDRDLYGYTF.

This chain joins TRBV11-2 and TRBJ2-7; no reliable D call. Germline V CDR1 and CDR2: SGHAT, FQNNGV. V lost 8 bases, J lost 3 bases, and 11 bases lay in between. The length of the CDR3 is 12 residues. This CDR3 reads CASGTDRYEQYF. CDR3 nucleotides: TGTGCCAGCGGCACGGATCGCTACGAGCAGTACTTC.

The sample holds many counts of this clonotype. The chain is built from TRBV24-1 and TRBJ1-2; D gene uncertain. The CDR3 length is 16 residues. From germline, CDR1 is KGHDR and CDR2 SFDVKD. The V end lost 5 bases, the J end lost 2 bases, and 17 bases lay between the germline ends. The CDR3 loop reads CATSGVRAGLNYGYTF. DNA of the CDR3: TGTGCCACCAGTGGAGTCCGGGCTGGGTTGAACTATGGCTACACCTTC.

This clonotype showed up many times. The chain has TRBV6-1 and TRBJ1-3; D remains ambiguous. CDR1 and CDR2 (germline): MNHNS, SASEGT. Deletions cut 8 bases from V and 0 bases from J, with 11 bases between. There are 14 residues in the CDR3. The CDR3: CASGLIISGNTIYF. CDR3 bases: TGTGCCAGCGGATTGATTATCTCTGGAAACACCATATATTTT.

There are many counts of this clonotype. The rearrangement links TRBV20-1 to TRBJ1-5; maybe TRBD1 (6 bases). V gave up 3 bases and J gave up 3 bases, with 9 bases separating them. Germline loops: CDR1 DFQATT, CDR2 SNEGSKA (reference sequence). The CDR3 runs 13 residues. The CDR3 spells CSASRQDNQPQHF. Written as DNA, the CDR3 is TGCAGTGCTAGCAGACAGGACAATCAGCCCCAGCATTTT.

This clonotype appeared many times. The chain carries TRBV30 and TRBJ1-1, with TRBD1 as a possible D gene (6 bases). V lost 3 bases, J lost 0 bases, and 8 bases lay in between. The germline V gene has CDR1 GTSNPN and CDR2 SVGIG (reference sequence). The CDR3 length is 13 residues. CDR3 loop: CAWRQGMNTEAFF. The CDR3 bases are TGTGCCTGGAGACAGGGCATGAACACTGAAGCTTTCTTT.

This clonotype was seen many times. The chain employs TRBV20-1 and TRBJ2-2, with 8 bases identical to TRBD2. CDR3 size: 16 residues. V trimming: 0 bases; J trimming: 5 bases; junction bases outside the gene matches: 8. Germline loops: CDR1 DFQATT, CDR2 SNEGSKA (reference sequence). The CDR3 coding sequence is TGCAGTGCTAGAGATGACCGGGAGGGCCGTACCGGGGAGCTGTTTTTT. Translating it yields CSARDDREGRTGELFF.

The chain has TRBV11-2 and TRBJ2-5; 9 bases match TRBD2. The CDR3 covers 18 residues. V shed 4 bases, J shed 1 base, and the junction held 13 bases outside the gene matches. CDR1 is SGHAT and CDR2 is FQNNGV in the germline V gene. This chain's CDR3 is CASSSRAPGLAGQETQYF. CDR3 DNA: TGTGCCAGCAGCTCGCGGGCACCGGGACTAGCAGGCCAAGAGACCCAGTACTTC.

J is TRBJ1-1 and V is TRBV29-1; D possibly corresponds to TRBD1 (5 bases). The CDR3 has 12 amino acids. Germline assignment: CDR1 SQVTM and CDR2 ANQGSEA. The V and J ends lost 7 bases and 4 bases respectively, with 13 bases between them. The DNA of the CDR3 is TGCAGCGGTACGAGGGGACTCACTGAAGCTTTCTTT. Encoded protein: CSGTRGLTEAFF.

The rearrangement links TRBV2 to TRBJ1-6; D gene uncertain. This CDR3 is built from 12 residues. V lost 6 bases and J lost 10, with 10 bases in between. Germline values: CDR1 SNHLY, CDR2 FYNNEI. CDR3 loop: CASRDEGSPLHF. For the CDR3, the DNA is TGTGCCAGCAGAGATGAAGGGTCACCCCTCCACTTT. The entire variable domain, with the rest obtained from reference TRBV2 and TRBJ1-6, is as follows: EPEVTQTPSHQVTQMGQEVILRCVPISNHLYFYWYRQILGQKVEFLVSFYNNEISEKSEIFDDQFSVERPDGSNFTLKIRSTKLEDSAMYFCASRDEGSPLHFGNGTRLTVT.

This clonotype turned up a few times. The chain carries TRBV3-1 and TRBJ2-5, with D possibly called TRBD1 or TRBD2 (6 bases each). Trimming removed 4 bases at V and 5 bases at J, with 17 bases between. CDR1 and CDR2 (germline): LGHDT, YNNKEL (reference sequence). The length of the CDR3 is 15 residues. CDR3 DNA sequence: TGTGCCAGCAGCCTGGAGGGGGGCAGTGAGGAGACCCAGTACTTC. It yields the protein CASSLEGGSEETQYF.

In the case of this clonotype: Since a much larger clone is just one base distant, this may be a read error. The J gene is TRBJ2-2, the V gene TRBV6-2 or TRBV6-3; TRBD1 might be the D (6 bases). Trimming left V 0 bases short and J 3 bases short, with 17 bases between. The CDR3 is 18 residues long. Per the germline V gene, CDR1 is MNHEY and CDR2 is SVGEGT. This CDR3 is CASSYSNPRQAHTGELFF. CDR3 in DNA: TGTGCCAGCAGTTACTCTAATCCCAGACAGGCGCACACCGGGGAGCTGTTTTTT.

In its sample, this clonotype was seen many times. The V call is TRBV20-1, the J call TRBJ1-2; 7 bases align to TRBD1. The germline CDR1 and CDR2 sequences are DFQATT and SNEGSKA (reference sequence). V lost 0 bases, J lost 7 bases, and 5 bases stayed unmatched. The CDR3 has 13 residues. The CDR3 protein is CSARDFTGAGYTF. CDR3 sequence (DNA): TGCAGTGCTAGAGACTTCACAGGGGCTGGCTACACCTTC.

The chain uses TRBV4-1 and TRBJ2-5; a possible D gene is TRBD2 (6 bases). The CDR3 extends over 15 amino acids. V was clipped by 2 bases and J by 5 bases, with 15 bases between them. Per germline, CDR1 MGHRA and CDR2 YSYEKL. The CDR3 loop reads CASSQRGLFTETQYF. The CDR3 nucleotides read TGCGCCAGCAGCCAACGAGGACTATTTACCGAGACCCAGTACTTC.

There are many counts of this clonotype. V is TRBV29-1 and J is TRBJ2-7; 8 bases line up with TRBD1. The germline V gene encodes CDR1 SQVTM and CDR2 ANQGSEA. The CDR3 has 13 amino acids. V gave up 7 bases and J gave up 3 bases; unmatched junction bases: 8. Here the CDR3 DNA reads TGCAGCGCGAAGAACAGGGGGAACTACGAGCAGTACTTC. It is translated as CSAKNRGNYEQYF.

In this sample, this clonotype turned up many times. The V gene is TRBV18, the J gene TRBJ2-7; no reliable D call. The germline V gene has CDR1 KGHSH and CDR2 LQKENI. Trimming cost V 6 bases and J 3 bases, with 9 bases left between them. The length of the CDR3 is 12 residues. CDR3 in amino acids: CASSPENYEQYF. As DNA, the CDR3 is TGTGCCAGCTCTCCAGAAAACTACGAGCAGTACTTC.

V and J are TRBV6-2 or TRBV6-3 and TRBJ2-2; 9 positions agree with TRBD2. Trimming cost V 5 bases and J 6 bases; bases outside gene matches: 10. The CDR3 has 16 amino acids. Germline-derived CDR1 and CDR2 are MNHEY and SVGEGT. CDR3 nucleotide sequence: TGTGCCAGCAGTAAGGGGCTAGCGGGGATCTCCGGGGAGCTGTTTTTT. This gives the protein CASSKGLAGISGELFF.

V usage is TRBV25-1 and J usage is TRBJ2-7; weak D call: TRBD1 (6 bases). Per germline, CDR1 MGHDK and CDR2 SYGVNS. The CDR3 has 14 residues. Trimming pared 2 bases from V and 2 bases from J, leaving 10 bases between. The DNA of the CDR3 is TGTGCCAGCAGTGAAGGGGGCCGTGCCTACGAGCAGTACTTC. Its translation is CASSEGGRAYEQYF.